This T cell receptor (beta chain) emerged from a study of T cells in Graves' hyperthyroidism and ophthalmopathy. Clinicians diagnosed patients from clinical symptoms, serum thyroxine and TRAb, thyroid ultrasound and orbital computed tomography. This clonotype occurred many times. Amplification yielded TCR beta CDR3 regions, with RNA transcripts as the source. First-round RT-PCR with HTBI primers amplified the TCR CDR3 region. TCRdb analysed the multiplex PCR reads with MiXCR anew, one entry per CDR3 protein. The data hold 450,000 to 600,000 distinct CDR3 sequences, with around 15% observed a single time. The CDR3 has 12 amino acids. V was pared by 3 bases and J by 6 bases, with 8 bases between. Germline V CDR1 and CDR2: SGHAT, FQDESV (reference sequence).

The rearrangement joins TRBV11-1 to TRBJ1-1; D call uncertain. This receptor was identified in a woman aged 40 to 50 with Graves' hyperthyroidism. The specimen was blood. The CDR3: CASSFESSEAFF. The CDR3 DNA reads as TGTGCCAGCAGCTTTGAAAGCTCTGAAGCTTTCTTT.